The T cell receptor beta chain described here comes from a study of T cells in Graves' hyperthyroidism and ophthalmopathy. This clonotype was counted only a few times. The V gene's germline CDR1 is MNHNS and CDR2 SASEGT. This CDR3 spans 11 amino acids. Trimming took off 6 bases at V and 9 bases at J, with 9 bases between the two ends. Exclusion followed for patients with uncontrolled infection, other autoimmune disease, pregnancy or lactation. This sample holds PBMCs from roughly 10 ml fresh peripheral blood. Amplification yielded TCR beta CDR3 regions, with RNA transcripts as the source. HTBI primers were employed in a first-round RT-PCR of the TCR CDR3. TCRdb reprocessed the multiplex PCR reads via MiXCR and lists one record per CDR3 protein. The sample yields under 350,000 distinct CDR3 sequences, about 13% seen once.

Material for sequencing was blood. This receptor was obtained from a woman aged 40-49 years with Graves' ophthalmopathy. This chain links TRBV6-1 with TRBJ1-5, with unresolved D. In nucleotides, the CDR3 is TGTGCCAGCAGACGGTGGTGGCCCCAGCATTTT. Translated, it gives CASRRWWPQHF.